These T cell receptor beta chains were read from a single sample in a study of cytomegalovirus exposure and HLA in healthy donors. Produced via immunoSEQ multiplex PCR; TCRdb's table is partial and in-frame only. This sample has some 140,000 clones, with around 85% found just once. Sequencing input: PBMCs. All receptors come from a man younger than 30 in good health and CMV-seronegative. The CDR3 runs from the conserved cysteine through the conserved F or W. D genes are given only for firm matches. Clone size is not always given. Where it is, it says once, few, many or a class for expanded clones.

cdr3_nt	cdr3_aa	clone_size	d_call	v_call	j_call
TGCGCCAGCAGCAATACAGGGGTTCTCACTGAAGCTTTCTTT	CASSNTGVLTEAFF	.	TRBD1	TRBV4-1	TRBJ1-1
TGCGCCAGCAGCTTGGCGCGGGGGAGGGATGAAGCTTTCTTT	CASSLARGRDEAFF	.	.	TRBV5-1	TRBJ1-1
TGTGCCAGCAGCTTAGGCACAGGCATGGGAAATGAGCAGTTCTTC	CASSLGTGMGNEQFF	once	.	TRBV7-9	TRBJ2-1
TGTGCCAGCAGTTTTACGGACAGGGGGAATGGCTACACCTTC	CASSFTDRGNGYTF	.	TRBD1	TRBV6-5	TRBJ1-2
TGTGCCAGCAGCTTTGCCGCGGGAGGGAGCACAGATACGCAGTATTTT	CASSFAAGGSTDTQYF	.	TRBD2	TRBV7-9	TRBJ2-3
TGTGCCAGCAGTTACACAGGGGGCTACGAGCAGTACTTC	CASSYTGGYEQYF	.	TRBD1	TRBV6-6	TRBJ2-7
TGTGCCAGCAGCTCATTGGGACAGGGATTCACTGAAGCTTTCTTT	CASSSLGQGFTEAFF	.	TRBD1	TRBV5-4	TRBJ1-1
TGCGCCAGCAGCCATTTACAGGGGGATCTCGATGGCTACACCTTC	CASSHLQGDLDGYTF	few	TRBD1	TRBV4-1	TRBJ1-2
TGCGCCAGCAGCGTTGGGACAGCTTACGAGCAGTACTTC	CASSVGTAYEQYF	.	TRBD1	TRBV4-1	TRBJ2-7
TGTGCCAGCAGTGGACCGCGGAGGACCTACAATGAGCAGTTCTTC	CASSGPRRTYNEQFF	once	.	TRBV9	TRBJ2-1
TGTGCCAGCAGCGTATCTCGGGACACGGTTCGGTTGGATACGCAGTATTTT	CASSVSRDTVRLDTQYF	.	.	TRBV9	TRBJ2-3
TGTGCCAGCAGCCAAGGATCACTCGGCGGGGAGACCCAGTACTTC	CASSQGSLGGETQYF	.	.	TRBV5-8	TRBJ2-5
TGTGCCAGCAGCTCCCGACAGGGGGCGGTCACCGGGGAGCTGTTTTTT	CASSSRQGAVTGELFF	.	TRBD1	TRBV7-6	TRBJ2-2